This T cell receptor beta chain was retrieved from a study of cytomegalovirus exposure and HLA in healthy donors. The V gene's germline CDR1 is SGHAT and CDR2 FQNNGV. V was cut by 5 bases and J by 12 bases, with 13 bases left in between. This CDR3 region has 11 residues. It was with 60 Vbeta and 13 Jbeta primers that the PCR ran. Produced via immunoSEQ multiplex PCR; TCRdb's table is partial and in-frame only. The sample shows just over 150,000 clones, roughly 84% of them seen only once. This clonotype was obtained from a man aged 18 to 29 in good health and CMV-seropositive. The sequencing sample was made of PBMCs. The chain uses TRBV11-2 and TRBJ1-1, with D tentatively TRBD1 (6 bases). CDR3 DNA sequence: TGTGCCAGCAGCCGCGGACAGAAAACTTTCTTT. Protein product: CASSRGQKTFF.